This T cell receptor beta chain was documented in a study of CD8 T cells in Susac syndrome. Notes on the study in general: The study admitted that it had a relatively small number of individuals in its TCR sequencing and HLA analysis.

A quantity of roughly 0.5 to 1 ug RNA underwent reverse transcription using random hexamers. A multiplex approach, immunoSEQ multiplex PCR, amplified TCR beta CDR3 across 54 Vbeta and 13 Jbeta. TCRdb reprocessed the immunoSEQ multiplex PCR reads via MiXCR and lists one record per CDR3 protein. Seen here are around 130,000 distinct CDR3 sequences, roughly 95% observed once, and the top ten hold approximately 0.12%. Peripheral blood CD8+ and CD4+ T cells were profiled by TCR beta sequencing. FACS was used to enrich TEMRA cells, whereas the CD8+ and CD4+ T cells were obtained by negative isolation. The CDR3 is 13 amino acids. Trimming left V 2 bases short and J 5 bases short, with 9 bases between. From germline, CDR1 is SGHTA and CDR2 FQGNSA. There are a few counts of this clonotype. Its antigen remains unidentified.

Sequences were obtained from CD4+ T cells from PBMCs. The receptor's source is a human donor in good health. The chain joins TRBV7-2 to TRBJ2-5; no definite D call. The DNA for the CDR3 is TGTGCCAGCAGCTTAACCAGTCTCGAGACCCAGTACTTC. It codes for CASSLTSLETQYF.